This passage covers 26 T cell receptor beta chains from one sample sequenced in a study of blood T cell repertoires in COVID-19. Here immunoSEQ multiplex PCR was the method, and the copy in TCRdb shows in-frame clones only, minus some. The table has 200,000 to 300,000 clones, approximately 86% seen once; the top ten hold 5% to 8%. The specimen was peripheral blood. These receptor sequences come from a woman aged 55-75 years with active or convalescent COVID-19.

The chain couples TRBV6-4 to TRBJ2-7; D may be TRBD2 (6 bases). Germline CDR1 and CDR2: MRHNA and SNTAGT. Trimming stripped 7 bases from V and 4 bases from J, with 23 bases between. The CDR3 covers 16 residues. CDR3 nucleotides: TGTGCCAGCATCGGGACTCCCCAAAGGATTCTTTACGAGCAGTACGTC. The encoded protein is CASIGTPQRILYEQYV.

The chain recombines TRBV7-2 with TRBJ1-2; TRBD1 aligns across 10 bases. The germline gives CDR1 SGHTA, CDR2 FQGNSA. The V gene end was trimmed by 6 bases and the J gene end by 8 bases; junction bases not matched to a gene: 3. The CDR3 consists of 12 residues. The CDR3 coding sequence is TGTGCCAGCAGTCGGGACAGGGGAGGCTACACCTTC. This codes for CASSRDRGGYTF. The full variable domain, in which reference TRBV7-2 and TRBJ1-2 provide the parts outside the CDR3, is GAGVSQSPSNKVTEKGKDVELRCDPISGHTALYWYRQSLGQGLEFLIYFQGNSAPDKSGLPSDRFSAERTGGSVSTLTIQRTQQEDSAVYLCASSRDRGGYTFGSGTRLTVV.

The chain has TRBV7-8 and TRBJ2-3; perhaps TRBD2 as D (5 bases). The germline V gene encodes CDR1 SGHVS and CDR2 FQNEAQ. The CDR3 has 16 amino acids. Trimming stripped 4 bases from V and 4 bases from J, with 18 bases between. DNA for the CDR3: TGTGCCAGCAGCTCCTCCCCCGGGCTAGCATCAGATACGCAGTATTTT. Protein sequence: CASSSSPGLASDTQYF.

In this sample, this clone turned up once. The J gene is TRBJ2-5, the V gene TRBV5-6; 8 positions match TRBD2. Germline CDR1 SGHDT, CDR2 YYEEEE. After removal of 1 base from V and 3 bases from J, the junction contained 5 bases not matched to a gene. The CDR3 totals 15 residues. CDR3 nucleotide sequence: TGTGCCAGCAGCTTGCAACGGGGGGGAAAAGAGACCCAGTACTTC. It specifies CASSLQRGGKETQYF. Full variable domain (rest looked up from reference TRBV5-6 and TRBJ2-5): DAGVTQSPTHLIKTRGQQVTLRCSPKSGHDTVSWYQQALGQGPQFIFQYYEEEERQRGNFPDRFSGHQFPNYSSELNVNALLLGDSALYLCASSLQRGGKETQYFGPGTRLLVL.

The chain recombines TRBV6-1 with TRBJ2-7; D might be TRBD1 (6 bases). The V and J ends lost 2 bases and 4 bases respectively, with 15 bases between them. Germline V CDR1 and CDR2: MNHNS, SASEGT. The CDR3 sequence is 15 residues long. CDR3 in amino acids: CASSEFNRVGYEQYF. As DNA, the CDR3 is TGTGCCAGCAGTGAATTTAACAGGGTGGGATACGAGCAGTACTTC.

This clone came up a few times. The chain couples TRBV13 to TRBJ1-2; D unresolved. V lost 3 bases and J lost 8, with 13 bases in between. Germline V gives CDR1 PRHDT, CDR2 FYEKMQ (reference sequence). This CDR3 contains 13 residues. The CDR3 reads CASSFSGSRGYTF. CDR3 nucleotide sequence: TGTGCCAGCAGCTTCTCGGGTAGTCGGGGCTACACCTTC. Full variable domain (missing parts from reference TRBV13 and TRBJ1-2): AAGVIQSPRHLIKEKRETATLKCYPIPRHDTVYWYQQGPGQDPQFLISFYEKMQSDKGSIPDRFSAQQFSDYHSELNMSSLELGDSALYFCASSFSGSRGYTFGSGTRLTVV.

The CDR3 DNA is TGTGCCAGCAGTCCAATCGGGGGGGAGACCCAGTACTTC. Translated, it gives CASSPIGGETQYF. The rearrangement links TRBV12-3 or TRBV12-4 to TRBJ2-5, with TRBD2 matching 7 bases. The CDR3 consists of 13 residues. J lost 5 bases, V lost 5 bases, and 5 bases had no gene match.

CDR3 amino acids: CASSPGGGLRSGGYTF. The DNA for the CDR3 is TGTGCCAGCAGCCCGGGGGGAGGACTCCGCTCAGGAGGCTACACCTTC. The V and J genes are TRBV5-4 and TRBJ1-2; maybe TRBD1 (5 bases). The germline V gene encodes CDR1 SGHNT and CDR2 YYREEE (reference sequence). The length of the CDR3 is 16 residues. Trimming shortened V by 4 bases and J by 8 bases, and 24 bases separated the two germline ends.

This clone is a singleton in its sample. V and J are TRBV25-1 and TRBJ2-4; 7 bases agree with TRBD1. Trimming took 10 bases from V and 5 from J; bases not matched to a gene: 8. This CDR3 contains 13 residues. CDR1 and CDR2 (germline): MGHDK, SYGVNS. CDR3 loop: CATRQGSQNIQYF. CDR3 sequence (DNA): TGTGCCACCCGACAGGGTTCTCAAAACATTCAGTACTTC.

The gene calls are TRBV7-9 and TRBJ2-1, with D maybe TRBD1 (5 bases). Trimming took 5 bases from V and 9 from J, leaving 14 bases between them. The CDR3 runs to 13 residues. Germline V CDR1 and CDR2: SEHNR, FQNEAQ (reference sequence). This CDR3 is CASSPAWGTEQFF. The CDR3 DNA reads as TGTGCCAGCAGCCCTGCGTGGGGCACTGAGCAGTTCTTC.

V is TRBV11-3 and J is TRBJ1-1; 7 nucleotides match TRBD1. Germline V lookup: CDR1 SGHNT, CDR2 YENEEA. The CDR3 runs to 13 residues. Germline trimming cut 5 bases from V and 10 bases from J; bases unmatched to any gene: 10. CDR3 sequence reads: CASSLQGQAGAFF. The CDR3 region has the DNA TGTGCCAGCAGCCTCCAAGGACAGGCGGGAGCTTTCTTT.

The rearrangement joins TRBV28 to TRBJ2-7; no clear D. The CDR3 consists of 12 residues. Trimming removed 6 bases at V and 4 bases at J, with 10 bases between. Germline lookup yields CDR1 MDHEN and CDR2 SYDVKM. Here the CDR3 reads CASSPVVYEQYV. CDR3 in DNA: TGTGCCAGCAGCCCGGTGGTATACGAGCAGTACGTC.

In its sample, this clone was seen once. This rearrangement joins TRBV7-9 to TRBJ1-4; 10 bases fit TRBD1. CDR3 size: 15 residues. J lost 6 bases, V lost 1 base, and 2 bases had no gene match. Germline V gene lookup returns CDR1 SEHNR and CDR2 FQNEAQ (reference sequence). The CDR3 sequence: CASSLEGQGYEKLFF. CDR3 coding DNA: TGTGCCAGCAGCTTAGAGGGACAGGGGTATGAAAAACTGTTTTTT. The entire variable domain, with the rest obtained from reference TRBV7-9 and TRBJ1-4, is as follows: DTGVSQNPRHKITKRGQNVTFRCDPISEHNRLYWYRQTLGQGPEFLTYFQNEAQLEKSRLLSDRFSAERPKGSFSTLEIQRTEQGDSAMYLCASSLEGQGYEKLFFGSGTQLSVL.

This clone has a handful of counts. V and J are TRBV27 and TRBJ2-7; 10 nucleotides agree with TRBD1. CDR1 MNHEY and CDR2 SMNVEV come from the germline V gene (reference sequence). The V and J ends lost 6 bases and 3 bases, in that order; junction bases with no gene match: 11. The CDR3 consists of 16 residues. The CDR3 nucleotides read TGTGCCAGCAGAACCGTGGGACAGGGGACCCACTACGAGCAGTACGTC. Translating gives CASRTVGQGTHYEQYV.

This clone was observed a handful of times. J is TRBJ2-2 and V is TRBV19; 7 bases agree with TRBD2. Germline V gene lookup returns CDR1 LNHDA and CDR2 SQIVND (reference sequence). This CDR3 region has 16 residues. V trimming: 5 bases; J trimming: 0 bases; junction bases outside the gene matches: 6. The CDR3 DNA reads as TGTGCCAGTAGTCCCGGGGGGTTCGCGAACACCGGGGAGCTGTTTTTT. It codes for CASSPGGFANTGELFF.

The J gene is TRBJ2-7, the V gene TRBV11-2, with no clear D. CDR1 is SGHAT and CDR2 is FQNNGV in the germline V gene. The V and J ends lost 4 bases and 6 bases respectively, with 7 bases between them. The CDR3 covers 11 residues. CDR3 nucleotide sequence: TGTGCCAGCAGCTGGGCTGGCGAGCAGTACTTC. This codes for CASSWAGEQYF.

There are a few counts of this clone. The CDR3 nucleotides read TGTGCCAGCAGCTTATACAGGGGGACGTATAATTCACCCCTCCACTTT. Translating it yields CASSLYRGTYNSPLHF. This chain links TRBV11-3 with TRBJ1-6, with TRBD1 matching over 8 bases. This CDR3 contains 16 residues. V dropped 2 bases and J dropped 4; count of bases not matched to a gene: 4. Germline V gene data show CDR1 as SGHNT and CDR2 as YENEEA.

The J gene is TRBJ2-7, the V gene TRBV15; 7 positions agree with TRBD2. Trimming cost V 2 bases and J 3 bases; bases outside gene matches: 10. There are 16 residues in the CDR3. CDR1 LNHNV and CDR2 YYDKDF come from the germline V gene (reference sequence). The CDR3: CATSRSKGLVGYEQYV. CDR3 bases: TGTGCCACCAGCAGATCAAAAGGACTAGTAGGCTACGAGCAGTACGTC.

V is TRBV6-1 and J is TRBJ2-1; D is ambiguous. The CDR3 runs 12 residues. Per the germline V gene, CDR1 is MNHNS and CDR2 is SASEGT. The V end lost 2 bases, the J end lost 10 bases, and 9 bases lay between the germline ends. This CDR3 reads CASSEIREEQFF. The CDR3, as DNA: TGTGCCAGCAGTGAAATTCGAGAGGAGCAGTTCTTC.

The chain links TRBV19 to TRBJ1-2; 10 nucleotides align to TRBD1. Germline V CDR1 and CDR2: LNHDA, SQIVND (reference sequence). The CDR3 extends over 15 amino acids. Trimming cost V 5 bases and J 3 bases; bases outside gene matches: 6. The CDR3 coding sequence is TGTGCCAGTAGTGTGGGACAGGGGTATTACTATGGCTACACCTTC. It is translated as CASSVGQGYYYGYTF. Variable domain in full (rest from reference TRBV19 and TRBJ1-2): DGGITQSPKYLFRKEGQNVTLSCEQNLNHDAMYWYRQDPGQGLRLIYYSQIVNDFQKGDIAEGYSVSREKKESFPLTVTSAQKNPTAFYLCASSVGQGYYYGYTFGSGTRLTVV.

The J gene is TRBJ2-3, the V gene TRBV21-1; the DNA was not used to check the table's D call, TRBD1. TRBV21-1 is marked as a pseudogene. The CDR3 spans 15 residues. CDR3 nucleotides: TGTGCCACCACCCTGGACAGGTTCGGCACAGATACGCAGTATTTT. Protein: CATTLDRFGTDTQYF.

In DNA form, the CDR3 reads TGTGCCAGCAGCCAAGGTTGGCTAGCGGGAGGAGGGGTTCAAGAGACCCAGTACTTC. This encodes CASSQGWLAGGGVQETQYF. This chain connects TRBV14 to TRBJ2-5; the match to TRBD2 covers 11 bases. The V gene's germline CDR1 is SGHDN and CDR2 FVKESK. The V and J ends lost 1 base and 2 bases, in that order; junction bases with no gene match: 12. There are 19 residues in the CDR3.

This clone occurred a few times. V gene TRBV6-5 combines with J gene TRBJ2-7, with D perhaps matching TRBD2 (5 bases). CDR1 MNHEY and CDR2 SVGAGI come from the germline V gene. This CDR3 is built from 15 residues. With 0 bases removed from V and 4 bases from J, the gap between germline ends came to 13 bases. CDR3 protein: CASSYSNTLAYEQYF. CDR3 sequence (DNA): TGTGCCAGCAGTTACTCGAATACCCTAGCTTACGAGCAGTACTTC.

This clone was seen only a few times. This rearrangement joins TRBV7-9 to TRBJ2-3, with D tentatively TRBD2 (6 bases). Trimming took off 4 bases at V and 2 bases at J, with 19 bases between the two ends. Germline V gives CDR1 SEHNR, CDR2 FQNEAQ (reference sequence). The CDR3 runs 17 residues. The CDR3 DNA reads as TGTGCCAGCAGCTCCTCGGTGTATAGCGGCGACACAGATACGCAGTATTTT. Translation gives CASSSSVYSGDTDTQYF.

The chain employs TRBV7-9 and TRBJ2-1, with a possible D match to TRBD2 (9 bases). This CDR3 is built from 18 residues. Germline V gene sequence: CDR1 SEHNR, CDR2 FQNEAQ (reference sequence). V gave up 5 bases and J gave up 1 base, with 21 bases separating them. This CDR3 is CASSHQGAGGLSYNEQFF. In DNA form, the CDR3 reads TGTGCCAGCAGCCACCAGGGGGCGGGGGGGCTTTCCTACAATGAGCAGTTCTTC.

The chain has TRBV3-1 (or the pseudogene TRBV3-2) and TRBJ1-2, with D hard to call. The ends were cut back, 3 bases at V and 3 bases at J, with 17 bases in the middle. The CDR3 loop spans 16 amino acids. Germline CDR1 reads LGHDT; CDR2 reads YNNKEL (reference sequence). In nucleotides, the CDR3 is TGTGCCAGCAGCCAGAGAGACTCACGCGATTACTATGGCTACACCTTC. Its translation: CASSQRDSRDYYGYTF.